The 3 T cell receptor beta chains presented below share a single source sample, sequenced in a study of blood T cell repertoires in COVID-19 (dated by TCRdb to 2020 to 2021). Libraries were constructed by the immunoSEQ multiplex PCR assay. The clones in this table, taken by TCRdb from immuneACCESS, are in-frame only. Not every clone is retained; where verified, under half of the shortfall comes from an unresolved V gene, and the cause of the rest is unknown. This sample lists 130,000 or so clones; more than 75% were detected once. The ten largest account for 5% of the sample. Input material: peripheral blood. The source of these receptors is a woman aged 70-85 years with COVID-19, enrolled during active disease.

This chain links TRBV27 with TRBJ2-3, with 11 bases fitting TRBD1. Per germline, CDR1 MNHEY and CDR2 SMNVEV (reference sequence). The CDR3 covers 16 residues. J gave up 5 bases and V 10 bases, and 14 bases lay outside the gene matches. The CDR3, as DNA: TGTGCCACCTACCGAACACCGGGACAGGGGGAAGATACGCAGTATTTT. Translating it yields CATYRTPGQGEDTQYF.

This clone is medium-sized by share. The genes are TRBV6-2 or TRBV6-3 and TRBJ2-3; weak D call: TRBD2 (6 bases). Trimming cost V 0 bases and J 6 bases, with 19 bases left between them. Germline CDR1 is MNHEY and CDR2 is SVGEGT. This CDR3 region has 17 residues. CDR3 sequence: CASSYSRLAGPGDTQYF. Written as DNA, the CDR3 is TGTGCCAGCAGTTACTCCCGGTTGGCGGGGCCGGGGGATACGCAGTATTTT.

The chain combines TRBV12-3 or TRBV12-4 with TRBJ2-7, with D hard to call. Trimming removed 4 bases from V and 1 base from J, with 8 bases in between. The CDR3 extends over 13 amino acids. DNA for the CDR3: TGTGCCAGCAGTTCACCGAGTTCCTACGAGCAGTACTTC. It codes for CASSSPSSYEQYF.